These T cell receptor beta chains were read from a single sample in a study of shared clonotypes between healthy human individuals. Only in-frame clones appear in the TCRdb table, and some are missing; sequencing was by immunoSEQ multiplex PCR. The sample gives fewer than 3 million clones, roughly 92% of which show up once; 0.3% to 0.4% is in the top ten. Material: naive CD4+ T cells from PBMCs. All receptors come from a man aged 18 to 30 in good health. Some clones in this sample may be carry-over from other donors' samples. CDR3s include the opening cysteine and the closing phenylalanine or tryptophan. D genes are given only for firm matches. Clone size appears in some rows only: once, few, many, or a class for an expanded clone.

d_gene	abundance	v_gene	j_gene	CDR3aa	CDR3nt
-	once	TRBV9	TRBJ2-3	CASSVAGGHTDTQYF	TGTGCCAGCAGCGTAGCAGGAGGACACACAGATACGCAGTATTTT
TRBD1	-	TRBV5-1	TRBJ1-4	CASSLANRGNEKLFF	TGCGCCAGCAGCTTGGCCAACAGGGGCAATGAAAAACTGTTTTTT
-	-	TRBV27	TRBJ2-5	CASRRLDRQETQYF	TGTGCCAGCAGGCGATTGGACAGACAAGAGACCCAGTACTTC
-	-	TRBV4-1	TRBJ2-6	CASSHLTEKKKGANVLTF	TGCGCCAGCAGCCACCTGACAGAGAAAAAGAAGGGGGCCAACGTCCTGACTTTC
TRBD2	once	TRBV5-1	TRBJ2-2	CASNVLAGPTGELFF	TGCGCCAGCAATGTACTAGCGGGACCCACCGGGGAGCTGTTTTTT
-	-	TRBV7-3	TRBJ2-1	CASSDSLIRFF	TGTGCCAGCAGCGACTCCCTAATAAGGTTCTTC
-	-	TRBV14	TRBJ2-3	CASSQGRHTQYF	TGTGCCAGCAGCCAAGGGAGACATACGCAGTATTTT
TRBD1	-	TRBV2	TRBJ1-4	CASSEATGVREKLFF	TGTGCCAGCAGTGAAGCCACAGGGGTAAGGGAAAAACTGTTTTTT
TRBD1	-	TRBV29-1	TRBJ2-5	CSVQRQGADETQYF	TGCAGCGTCCAACGACAGGGGGCGGACGAGACCCAGTACTTC
-	-	TRBV5-6	TRBJ2-5	CASRQTGIPVETQYF	TGTGCCAGCAGGCAGACGGGCATCCCGGTGGAGACCCAGTACTTC
-	-	TRBV6-5	TRBJ2-3	CASRLTRVPTDTQYF	TGTGCCAGCAGACTGACCAGGGTCCCCACAGATACGCAGTATTTT
-	-	TRBV7-2	TRBJ1-1	CASSFGSGLGTEAFF	TGTGCCAGCAGCTTCGGCTCGGGGCTCGGGACTGAAGCTTTCTTT
-	-	TRBV6-6	TRBJ1-1	CASTVSPFIGNTEAFF	TGTGCCAGCACTGTCTCCCCTTTTATAGGGAACACTGAAGCTTTCTTT
-	-	TRBV4-3	TRBJ2-1	CASSPTPAQLNEQFF	TGCGCCAGCAGCCCCACCCCGGCACAGCTCAATGAGCAGTTCTTC
-	-	TRBV5-1	TRBJ2-7	CASSLGQGDSYEQYF	TGCGCCAGCAGCTTGGGGCAGGGCGACTCCTACGAGCAGTACTTC
-	-	TRBV19	TRBJ1-2	CASSTPMVSDYGYTF	TGTGCCAGTAGTACTCCCATGGTTTCAGACTATGGCTACACCTTC
TRBD1	-	TRBV6-5	TRBJ1-3	CASSYRTGLGNTIYF	TGTGCCAGCAGTTACAGGACAGGGCTGGGAAACACCATATATTTT
-	-	TRBV11-2	TRBJ2-1	CASSSGPILGDEQFF	TGTGCCAGCAGCTCCGGACCGATCCTCGGCGACGAGCAGTTCTTC
TRBD2	-	TRBV5-1	TRBJ2-1	CASSLISGENEQFF	TGCGCCAGCAGCTTGATTAGCGGGGAAAATGAGCAGTTCTTC
-	-	TRBV20-1	TRBJ2-7	CSSGRTYEQYF	TGCAGTTCGGGGCGAACCTACGAGCAGTACTTC
TRBD1	-	TRBV9	TRBJ1-3	CASSALGGYGNTIYF	TGTGCCAGCAGCGCCCTAGGGGGCTATGGAAACACCATATATTTT
TRBD2	-	TRBV11-3	TRBJ2-3	CASSPGGLTDTQYF	TGTGCCAGCAGCCCGGGAGGCCTCACAGATACGCAGTATTTT
-	-	TRBV7-8	TRBJ1-3	CASSLARGSSGNTIYF	TGTGCCAGCAGCTTAGCTCGGGGATCGAGTGGAAACACCATATATTTT
-	-	TRBV7-6	TRBJ2-7	CASSRTGDYEQYF	TGTGCCAGCAGCCGCACGGGAGACTACGAGCAGTACTTC
TRBD1	once	TRBV4-3	TRBJ2-7	CASSQRQGDSYEQYF	TGCGCCAGCAGCCAAAGACAGGGGGACTCCTACGAGCAGTACTTC
-	-	TRBV28	TRBJ2-5	CASSLRAGARVEQYF	TGTGCCAGCAGCCTTAGGGCGGGGGCCCGGGTAGAGCAGTACTTC
TRBD1	-	TRBV18	TRBJ1-5	CASSPQGGRGPQPQHF	TGTGCCAGCTCACCCCAAGGCGGCAGGGGGCCTCAGCCCCAGCATTTT
TRBD1	-	TRBV30	TRBJ1-2	CAWSVQDRGLYGYTF	TGTGCCTGGAGTGTTCAGGACAGGGGTCTCTATGGCTACACCTTC
TRBD1	-	TRBV18	TRBJ1-4	CASSPRTGGINEKLFF	TGTGCCAGCTCACCGAGGACAGGAGGAATTAATGAAAAACTGTTTTTT
TRBD2	-	TRBV5-1	TRBJ2-1	CASSFVKLAGVDNEQFF	TGCGCCAGCAGCTTTGTAAAACTAGCGGGAGTCGACAATGAGCAGTTCTTC
-	once	TRBV5-6	TRBJ2-1	CASSLGTNNEQFF	TGTGCCAGCAGCTTGGGGACAAACAATGAGCAGTTCTTC
TRBD2	-	TRBV5-1	TRBJ2-7	CASSAGLAVYEQYF	TGCGCCAGCAGCGCGGGACTAGCCGTCTACGAGCAGTACTTC
TRBD1	-	TRBV5-1	TRBJ1-1	CASSEGQPNTEAFF	TGCGCCAGCAGCGAGGGACAGCCCAACACTGAAGCTTTCTTT
TRBD1	-	TRBV9	TRBJ1-2	CASSVTGQGASYGYTF	TGTGCCAGCAGCGTAACCGGACAGGGGGCGTCCTATGGCTACACCTTC
-	few	TRBV14	TRBJ1-1	CASSQDLWGTEAFF	TGTGCCAGCAGCCAAGATCTGTGGGGGACTGAAGCTTTCTTT
-	-	TRBV6-1	TRBJ2-7	CASSEPRGSYEQYF	TGTGCCAGCAGTGAACCCCGGGGTTCCTACGAGCAGTACTTC
-	-	TRBV30	TRBJ1-2	CAWKDGDNYGYTF	TGTGCCTGGAAGGACGGAGATAACTATGGCTACACCTTC
TRBD1	-	TRBV5-4	TRBJ2-7	CASTSSKGTGHNEQYF	TGTGCCAGCACCTCTTCTAAAGGGACAGGGCACAACGAGCAGTACTTC
-	-	TRBV28	TRBJ2-3	CASRRTTDTQYF	TGTGCCAGCCGCCGGACCACAGATACGCAGTATTTT
-	-	TRBV10-3	TRBJ2-1	CATDESSYNEQFF	TGTGCCACGGACGAGAGCTCCTACAATGAGCAGTTCTTC
TRBD2	-	TRBV28	TRBJ2-3	CASSLSTSGDYTQYF	TGTGCCAGCAGTTTATCAACTAGCGGGGATTATACGCAGTATTTT
TRBD1	-	TRBV28	TRBJ1-5	CASSSTSGGEGNQPQHF	TGTGCCAGCAGTTCGACCTCAGGGGGCGAGGGCAATCAGCCCCAGCATTTT
-	-	TRBV7-2	TRBJ1-1	CASSLARAQTEAFF	TGTGCCAGCAGCTTAGCGCGTGCCCAGACTGAAGCTTTCTTT
-	-	TRBV6-1	TRBJ2-7	CASSEPTGAEQYF	TGTGCCAGCAGTGAACCTACGGGAGCCGAGCAGTACTTC
-	-	TRBV18	TRBJ1-5	CASSLGTPVNQPQHF	TGTGCCAGCTCCCTCGGGACTCCAGTCAATCAGCCCCAGCATTTT
-	-	TRBV5-1	TRBJ1-4	CASSLGSRRTNEKLFF	TGCGCCAGCAGCTTGGGATCCCGGCGGACTAATGAAAAACTGTTTTTT
-	few	TRBV2	TRBJ2-2	CASSEVIRLLGELFF	TGTGCCAGCAGTGAGGTCATAAGGCTACTCGGGGAGCTGTTTTTT
TRBD2	-	TRBV5-1	TRBJ2-1	CASSVSGEYNEQFF	TGCGCCAGCAGCGTTAGCGGGGAGTACAATGAGCAGTTCTTC
-	-	TRBV5-4	TRBJ1-1	CASSREMNTEAFF	TGTGCCAGCAGCCGCGAGATGAACACTGAAGCTTTCTTT